This note documents a single TCR beta chain sequence. Sequenced material consisted of expressed TCRB transcripts (all of the isolated RNA was reverse transcribed). Assay: immunoSEQ multiplex PCR; the TCRdb copy retains only in-frame clones and omits some. This repertoire shows just over 450,000 clones, about 30% found once; its top ten account for 0.05% to 0.065%. This CDR3 has 15 amino acids. From germline, CDR1 is SGHTA and CDR2 FQGNSA. The V segment lost 5 bases and the J segment 2 bases; nucleotides outside the gene matches: 8. This entry is derived from a study of beta chain features in type 1 diabetes.

The chain combines TRBV7-2 with TRBJ2-5; 7 bases line up with TRBD1. The TCR sequence derives from a man between 18 and 29 years old in good health. What was sequenced was naive CD4+ T cells from blood. DNA of the CDR3: TGTGCCAGCAGCCTAGACAGGGTTCTGCAAGAGACCCAGTACTTC. It encodes CASSLDRVLQETQYF.